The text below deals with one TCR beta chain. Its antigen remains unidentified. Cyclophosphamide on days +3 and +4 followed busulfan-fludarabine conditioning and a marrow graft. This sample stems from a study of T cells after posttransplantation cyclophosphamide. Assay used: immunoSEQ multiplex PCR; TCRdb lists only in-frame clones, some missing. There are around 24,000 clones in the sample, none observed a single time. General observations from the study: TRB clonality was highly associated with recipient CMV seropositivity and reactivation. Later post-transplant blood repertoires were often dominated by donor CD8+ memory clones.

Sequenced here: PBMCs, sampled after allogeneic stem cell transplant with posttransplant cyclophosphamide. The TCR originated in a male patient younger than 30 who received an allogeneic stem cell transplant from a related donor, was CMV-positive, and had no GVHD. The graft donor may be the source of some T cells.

CDR3 region: CASSPAGEASYNSPLHF. Here the CDR3 DNA reads TGCGCCAGCAGCCCCGCCGGGGAGGCCTCCTATAATTCACCCCTCCACTTT. J is TRBJ1-6 and V is TRBV4-3, with D hard to call. CDR3 length equals 17 residues. Per germline, CDR1 LGHNA and CDR2 YSLEER. With 4 bases removed from V and 0 bases from J, the gap between germline ends came to 13 bases.